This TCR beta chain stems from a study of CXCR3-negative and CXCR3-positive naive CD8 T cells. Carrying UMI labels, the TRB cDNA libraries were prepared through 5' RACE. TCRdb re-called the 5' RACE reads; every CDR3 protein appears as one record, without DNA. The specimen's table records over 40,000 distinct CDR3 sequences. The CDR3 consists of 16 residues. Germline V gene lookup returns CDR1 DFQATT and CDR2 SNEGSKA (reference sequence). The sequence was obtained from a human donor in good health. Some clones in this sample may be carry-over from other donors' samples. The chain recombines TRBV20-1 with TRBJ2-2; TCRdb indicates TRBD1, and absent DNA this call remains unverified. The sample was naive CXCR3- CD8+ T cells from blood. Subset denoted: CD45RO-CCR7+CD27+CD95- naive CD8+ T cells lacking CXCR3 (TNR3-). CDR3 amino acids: CSARDYRESNTGELFF.